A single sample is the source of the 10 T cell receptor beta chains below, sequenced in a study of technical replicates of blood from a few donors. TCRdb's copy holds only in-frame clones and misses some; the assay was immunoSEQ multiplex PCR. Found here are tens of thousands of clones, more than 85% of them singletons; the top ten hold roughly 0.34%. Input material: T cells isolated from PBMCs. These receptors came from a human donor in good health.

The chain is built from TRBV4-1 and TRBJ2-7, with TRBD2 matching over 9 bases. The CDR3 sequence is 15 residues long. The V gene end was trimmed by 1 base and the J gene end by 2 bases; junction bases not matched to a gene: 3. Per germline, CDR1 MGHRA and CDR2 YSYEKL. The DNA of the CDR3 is TGCGCCAGCAGCCAAGGGACTAGCGTAACCTACGAGCAGTACTTC. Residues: CASSQGTSVTYEQYF.

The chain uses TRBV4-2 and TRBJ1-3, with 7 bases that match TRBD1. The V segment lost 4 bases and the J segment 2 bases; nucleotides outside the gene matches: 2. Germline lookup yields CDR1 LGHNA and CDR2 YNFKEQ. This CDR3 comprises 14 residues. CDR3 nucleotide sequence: TGTGCCAGCAGCCGAGACAGGGCTGGAAACACCATATATTTT. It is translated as CASSRDRAGNTIYF.

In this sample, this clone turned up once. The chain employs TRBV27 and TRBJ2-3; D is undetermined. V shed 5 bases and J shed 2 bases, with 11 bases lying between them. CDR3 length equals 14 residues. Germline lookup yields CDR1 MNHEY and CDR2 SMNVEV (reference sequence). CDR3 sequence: CASSTSAYTDTQYF. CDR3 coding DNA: TGTGCCAGCAGTACAAGCGCATACACAGATACGCAGTATTTT.

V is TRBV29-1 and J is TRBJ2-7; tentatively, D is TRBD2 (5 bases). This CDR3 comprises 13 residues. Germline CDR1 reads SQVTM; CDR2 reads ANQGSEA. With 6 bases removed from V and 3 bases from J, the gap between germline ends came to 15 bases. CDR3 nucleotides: TGCAGCGTCAGGACTGGACGAGACTACGAGCAGTACTTC. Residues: CSVRTGRDYEQYF.

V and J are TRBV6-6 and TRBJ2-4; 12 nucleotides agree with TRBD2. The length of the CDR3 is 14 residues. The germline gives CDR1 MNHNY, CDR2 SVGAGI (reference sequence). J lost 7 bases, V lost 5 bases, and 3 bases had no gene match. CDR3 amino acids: CASSLAGGLNIQYF. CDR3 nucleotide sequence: TGTGCCAGCAGTCTAGCGGGAGGGCTCAACATTCAGTACTTC.

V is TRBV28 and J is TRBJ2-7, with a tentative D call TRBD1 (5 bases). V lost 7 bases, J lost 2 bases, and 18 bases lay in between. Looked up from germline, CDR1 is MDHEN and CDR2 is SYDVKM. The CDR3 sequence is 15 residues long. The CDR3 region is CASTYPQGATYEQYF. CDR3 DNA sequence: TGTGCCAGCACCTATCCCCAAGGGGCGACCTACGAGCAGTACTTC.

The CDR3 DNA reads as TGTGCCAGCAGCTTGGAACAGGGCACCGGGGAGCTGTTTTTT. Protein: CASSLEQGTGELFF. The gene calls are TRBV5-4 and TRBJ2-2, with a tentative D call TRBD1 (6 bases). This CDR3 is built from 14 residues. Germline values: CDR1 SGHNT, CDR2 YYREEE (reference sequence). The V end lost 0 bases, the J end lost 4 bases, and 7 bases lay between the germline ends.

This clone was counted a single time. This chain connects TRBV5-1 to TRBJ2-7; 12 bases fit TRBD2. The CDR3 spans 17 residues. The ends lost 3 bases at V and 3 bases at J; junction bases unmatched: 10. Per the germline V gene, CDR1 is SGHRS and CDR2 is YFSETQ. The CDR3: CASSYQLAGGPDYEQYF. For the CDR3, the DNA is TGCGCCAGCAGCTACCAACTAGCGGGAGGTCCCGACTACGAGCAGTACTTC. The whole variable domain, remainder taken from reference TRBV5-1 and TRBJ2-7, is KAGVTQTPRYLIKTRGQQVTLSCSPISGHRSVSWYQQTPGQGLQFLFEYFSETQRNKGNFPGRFSGRQFSNSRSEMNVSTLELGDSALYLCASSYQLAGGPDYEQYFGPGTRLTVT.

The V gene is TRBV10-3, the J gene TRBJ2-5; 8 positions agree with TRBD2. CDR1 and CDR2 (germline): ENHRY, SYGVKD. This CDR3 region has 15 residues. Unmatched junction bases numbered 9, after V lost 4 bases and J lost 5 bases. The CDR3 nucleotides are TGTGCCATCAGTGGACAAAGCGGGAGCTCGGAGACCCAGTACTTC. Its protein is CAISGQSGSSETQYF.

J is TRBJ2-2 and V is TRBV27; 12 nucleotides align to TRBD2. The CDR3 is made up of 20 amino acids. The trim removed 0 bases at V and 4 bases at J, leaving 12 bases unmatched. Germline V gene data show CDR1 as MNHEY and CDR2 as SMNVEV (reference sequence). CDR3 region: CASSLSGVLAGGPGTGELFF. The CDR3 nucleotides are TGTGCCAGCAGTTTATCAGGGGTTCTAGCGGGAGGGCCAGGCACCGGGGAGCTGTTTTTT.